These 2 T cell receptor beta chains came from one sample sequenced in a study of vaccination and CD4 T cells after COVID-19. Their cognate antigens are unknown. The Oncomine TCR Beta short-read assay was applied to DNA of cultured CD4+ T cells. Using the QIAamp micro DNA kit, genomic DNA was extracted from the CD4+ T cells that had been cultured. Each CDR3 protein is one row after TCRdb ran MiXCR on the PCR reads. The table has 9,000 to 10,000 distinct CDR3 sequences, 30% to 35% seen once. The treatment is: roughly 10-day PBMC culture with coronavirus spike peptide pools or control peptides (ViraFEST assay). These CD4+ T cells came from an unexposed donor, sampled before the COVID-19 pandemic (2011-2018). Sequencing used CD4+ T cells from blood, cultured in vitro. All receptors come from a human donor in good health.

V usage is TRBV20-1 and J usage is TRBJ2-3; D call uncertain. V was shortened by 3 bases and J by 4 bases, with 14 bases between the two germline ends. Germline CDR1 is DFQATT and CDR2 is SNEGSKA (reference sequence). CDR3 length: 14 residues. CDR3 loop: CSASLPMRPDTQYF. Written as DNA, the CDR3 is TGCAGTGCTAGCCTTCCCATGAGGCCAGATACGCAGTATTTT.

V gene TRBV12-3 or TRBV12-4 combines with J gene TRBJ2-7, with TRBD2 matching over 14 bases. Trimming at V came to 6 bases and at J to 0 bases, leaving 10 bases not matched to a gene. This CDR3 has 18 residues. The CDR3: CASSQPRTSGRISYEQYF. The CDR3 coding sequence is TGTGCCAGCAGCCAACCCAGGACTAGCGGGAGGATCTCCTACGAGCAGTACTTC.